This T cell receptor beta chain was observed in a study of blood T cells in healthy people across ages. Study-level points and caveats: Diversity was higher, and naive CD4+ cells more numerous, in long-lived donors than in aged donors.

This clonotype was seen a handful of times. The antigen remains unidentified. The authors ran a second PCR of roughly 6 to 12 cycles using a sample-barcoded 5' primer and a J-beta primer mix. Every cDNA was tagged by a template-switch adaptor with 12 random nucleotides. Each of the samples gave a minimum of 2.5 million paired-end reads that contained CDR3. Each CDR3 protein is one row after TCRdb ran MiXCR on the 5' RACE reads. In the table there are approximately 1,100,000 distinct CDR3 sequences, under 45% of which are singletons. Germline V gene data show CDR1 as LGHNA and CDR2 as YNFKEQ. The CDR3 contains 15 residues. V lost 2 bases, J lost 2 bases, and 13 bases lay in between.

The V and J genes are TRBV4-2 and TRBJ2-7, with a tentative D call TRBD1 (6 bases). The material sequenced was blood. The receptor was isolated from a woman between 55 and 75 years old in good health. DNA for the CDR3: TGTGCCAGCAGCCAACCGAACAGGGACACCTACGAGCAGTACTTC. Protein sequence: CASSQPNRDTYEQYF.